A single T cell receptor (beta chain) is shown here with its context. The target antigen is unknown. The sample comes from a study of vaccination and CD4 T cells after COVID-19. The treatment here: 10-day PBMC culture with coronavirus spike peptide pools or control peptides (ViraFEST assay). The J segment lost 4 bases and the V segment lost 8 bases, leaving 4 bases of the junction unmatched. This CDR3 is built from 13 residues. Germline V gene data show CDR1 as MNHEY and CDR2 as SMNVEV (reference sequence). Cultured CD4+ T cell DNA underwent sequencing with the Oncomine TCR Beta short-read assay. TCRdb used MiXCR to reprocess the PCR reads, holding one entry per CDR3 protein. Of about 10,000 distinct CDR3 sequences listed, roughly three fifths were seen once; the top ten hold 21%.

The source material was CD4+ T cells from blood, cultured in vitro. The genes are TRBV27 and TRBJ2-7; TRBD2 matches at 11 bases. This TCR was sampled from a human donor who had recovered from COVID-19. The DNA of the CDR3 is TGTGCCAGCGGCCTAGCGGGGGGTTACGAGCAGTACTTC. It encodes CASGLAGGYEQYF.